This T cell receptor beta chain was captured in a study of blood T cell repertoires in COVID-19 (dated by TCRdb to the early 2020s). Describing the broader study: The collaborator samples originated in the United States, Italy and Spain and spanned the acute and convalescent phases of COVID-19. The repertoires were released in a freely available public database intended as a resource for research on the immune response to SARS-CoV-2. Where available, HLA class I and class II types were obtained from metadata supplied by the sample provider rather than from assay-based typing. The dataset comprised deeply sampled blood TCRbeta repertoires from subjects exposed to, actively infected with, or recovered from COVID-19. The prospective study material was composed of cDNA or gDNA derived from T cells, B-cell-depleted T cells, or PBMCs. Samples came from the ongoing ImmuneRACE study (first 160 participants) plus 1,254 subjects from 6 global collaborators. The sample metadata nearly always contained a de-identified subject ID, COVID-19 status, age in years and sex. What the authors observed across the whole study: How much clinical and demographic metadata was included differed by source and by participant, and the metadata was provided uncurated.

TCRbeta CDR3 regions were amplified from genomic DNA using the immunoSEQ Assay, a bias-controlled multiplex PCR. Per the original workflow: Nucleated cell counts per sample were estimated from amplification of reference gene primers within the assay. To quantify the absolute abundance of each unique TCRbeta CDR3 rearrangement, sequence reads were collapsed and filtered. Productive Simpson clonality was computed per sample as the square root of Simpson's diversity index over productive rearrangements. In TCRdb, the immuneACCESS table is reduced to in-frame sequences with V and J assigned. These tables do not hold every clone; where another copy was compared, an unresolved V gene accounts for under half, and the others remain unexplained. Clone size and V and J calls were adopted from that table, with D and trimming inferred from the DNA. For this sample the table gives 140,000 or so clones, of which roughly 89% were detected only once. The ten largest make up over 0.8% of the sample.

This clone showed up just a few times. Its antigen remains unidentified. No per-base quality is available; no much larger clone lies one base away. Whole blood was collected in K2EDTA tubes by collaborating institutions according to the institutions' own protocols. Collaborator samples were shipped for TCRbeta analysis as frozen whole blood, isolated PBMCs, or DNA extracted from either sample type. Taken from cysteine to phenylalanine, the CDR3 has 14 residues. Only the CDR3 part of the read is kept: 42 bases, read in frame from the first base. Between the V and J ends, shortened by 2 bases and 2 bases respectively, the junction contains 13 bases. The germline V gene (reference sequence) gives CDR1 as GTSNPN and CDR2 as SVGIG.

The TCR was taken from a woman aged 45-65 years with acute or convalescent COVID-19. The sequenced sample consisted of peripheral blood. This chain joins TRBV30 to TRBJ2-7; matching of 5 bases hints at TRBD2 as the D gene. The DNA sequence is given as TGTGCCTGGAGTCTATCGGGGTTAACCTACGAGCAGTACTTC. This yields the protein CAWSLSGLTYEQYF.